The clone carrying this T cell receptor beta chain came up many times. Its antigen is undetermined. Germline assignment: CDR1 MNHEY and CDR2 SMNVEV (reference sequence). Trimming left V 3 bases short and J 7 bases short, with 7 bases between. The CDR3 runs to 12 residues. Template switching with 5'RACE generated the TCR cDNA and added a universal primer site and UMIs. A single record per CDR3 protein comes from TCRdb applying MiXCR to the 5' RACE reads. In the table there are about 360,000 distinct CDR3 sequences, around 6.5% of which are singletons. This specimen comes from a study of T cells after yellow fever vaccination. Study context: When fractions had low cell numbers, they were prepared with SMART-Seq v4 Ultra Low Input.

General study points: The CD4 compartment and the CD8 compartment contained a small share of clonotypes in common.

This chain joins TRBV27 and TRBJ2-1, with D perhaps matching TRBD2 (5 bases). This sequence was found in a man aged 25-40 years who received the YFV17D yellow fever vaccine. The starting material was PBMCs, obtained 5 days after the yellow fever booster vaccination. The chain's CDR3 is CASSFRGNEQFF. The CDR3 nucleotides read TGTGCCAGCAGTTTTCGGGGTAATGAGCAGTTCTTC.